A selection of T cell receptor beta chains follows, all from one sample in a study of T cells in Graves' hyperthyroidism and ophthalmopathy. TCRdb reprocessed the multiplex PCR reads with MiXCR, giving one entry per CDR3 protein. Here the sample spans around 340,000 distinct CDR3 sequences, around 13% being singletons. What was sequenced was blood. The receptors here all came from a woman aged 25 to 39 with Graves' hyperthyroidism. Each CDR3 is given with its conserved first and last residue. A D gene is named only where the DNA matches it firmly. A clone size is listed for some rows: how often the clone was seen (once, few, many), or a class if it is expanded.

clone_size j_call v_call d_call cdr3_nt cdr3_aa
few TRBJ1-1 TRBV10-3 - TGTGCCACTGGGGGTCGGAGAGGAGGAGGGAACACTGAAGCTTTCTTT CATGGRRGGGNTEAFF
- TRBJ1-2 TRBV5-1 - TGCGCCAGCAGCTTGTTTGGGGCTGAATATGGCTACACCTTC CASSLFGAEYGYTF
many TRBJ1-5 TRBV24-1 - TGTGCCACCAGTGATTATGACGGGTGGCCCCAGCATTTT CATSDYDGWPQHF
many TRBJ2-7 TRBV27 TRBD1 TGTGCCAGCCGTAACACAGGGGGCCGGGGCGAGCAGTACTTC CASRNTGGRGEQYF
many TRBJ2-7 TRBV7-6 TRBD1 TGTGCCAGCAGCTTAGGGTTGGGACAGTCCTACGAGCAGTACTTC CASSLGLGQSYEQYF
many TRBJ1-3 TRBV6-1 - TGTGCCGTAGGAGTTGGAAACACCATATATTTT CAVGVGNTIYF
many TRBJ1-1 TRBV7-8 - TGTGCCAGCAGCAAGCAGGGTATGAACACTGAAGCTTTCTTT CASSKQGMNTEAFF
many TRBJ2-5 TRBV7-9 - TGTGCCAGCAGCGGGACCGGGACACCCCAAGAGACCCAGTACTTC CASSGTGTPQETQYF
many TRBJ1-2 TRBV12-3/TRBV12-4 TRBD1 TGTGCCAGCAGTCCGGCGACAGGGAATGGCTACACCTTC CASSPATGNGYTF
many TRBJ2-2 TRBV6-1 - TGTGCCAGCAGTGTAGCCGGGGAGCTGTTTTTT CASSVAGELFF
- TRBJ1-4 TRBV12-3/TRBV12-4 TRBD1 TGTGCCAGCAGTCCAGGGGGATTTAATGAAAAACTGTTTTTT CASSPGGFNEKLFF
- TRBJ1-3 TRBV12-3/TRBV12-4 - TGTGCCAGCAGTTTAAGGCAGCCCGGAAACACCATATATTTT CASSLRQPGNTIYF
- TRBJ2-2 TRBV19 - TGTGCCAGTAGTATTCCCACTCCGGGGTCCCCCGGGGAGCTGTTTTTT CASSIPTPGSPGELFF
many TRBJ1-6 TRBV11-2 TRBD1 TGTGCCAGCAGCTTAGGAGAGGGGGCACATTCACCCCTCCACTTT CASSLGEGAHSPLHF
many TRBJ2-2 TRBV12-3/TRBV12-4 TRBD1 TGTGCCAGCTCTCGACAGGGGTCCCCCGGGGAGCTGTTTTTT CASSRQGSPGELFF